These 18 T cell receptor beta chains were all obtained from the same sample, sequenced in a study of T-cell memory formation after mild COVID-19. MiXCR, run by TCRdb on the 5' RACE reads, gives a single entry per CDR3 protein. This table holds about 350,000 distinct CDR3 sequences, over 13% found once. Sequencing was done on a sample of PBMCs or a T cell subset sorted from them (not recorded which). The receptors shown here come from a man aged 18 to 30 who had mild COVID-19 (a few samples of this study predate the infection). Cell type and time point are not known.

The table lists this clonotype with a few counts. V gene TRBV10-3 combines with J gene TRBJ1-3, with 8 bases lining up with TRBD1. V was pared by 5 bases and J by 3 bases, with 3 bases of the junction left unmatched. The CDR3 loop spans 14 amino acids. The germline V gene encodes CDR1 ENHRY and CDR2 SYGVKD. The CDR3: CAISLGQGGNTIYF. CDR3 nucleotide sequence: TGTGCCATCAGTCTTGGACAGGGTGGAAACACCATATATTTT.

This clonotype was seen more than once but under ten times. The rearrangement uses TRBV4-2 and TRBJ2-2, with D hard to call. Trimming shortened V by 0 bases and J by 6 bases, and 17 bases separated the two germline ends. The V gene's germline CDR1 is LGHNA and CDR2 YNFKEQ. The CDR3 totals 17 residues. The CDR3 DNA is TGTGCCAGCAGCCAAGATCATTCGAGGATCTGGGCCGGGGAGCTGTTTTTT. Translated: CASSQDHSRIWAGELFF.

This clonotype was detected ten times or more. The rearrangement links TRBV9 to TRBJ2-1; D gene uncertain. Trimming took 4 bases from V and 0 from J, leaving 17 bases between them. Germline CDR1 reads SGDLS; CDR2 reads YYNGEE. The CDR3 is made up of 17 amino acids. CDR3 sequence: CASSPRDILSSYNEQFF. The CDR3 DNA reads TGTGCCAGCAGCCCCCGAGACATACTGAGCTCCTACAATGAGCAGTTCTTC.

The V gene is TRBV10-3, the J gene TRBJ1-2; 9 bases match TRBD1. Germline trimming cut 6 bases from V and 5 bases from J; bases unmatched to any gene: 7. The CDR3 length is 14 residues. Germline lookup yields CDR1 ENHRY and CDR2 SYGVKD. CDR3 loop: CAISRDRAEYGYTF. DNA of the CDR3: TGTGCCATCAGCCGGGACAGGGCGGAATATGGCTACACCTTC.

This clonotype was detected many times. The chain is built from TRBV24-1 and TRBJ2-1, with D perhaps being TRBD1 or TRBD2 (5 bases each). V was clipped by 4 bases and J by 5 bases, with 8 bases between them. This CDR3 has 13 residues. From germline, CDR1 is KGHDR and CDR2 SFDVKD. CDR3: CATSERGDNEQFF. The CDR3 bases are TGTGCCACCAGTGAGCGAGGGGACAATGAGCAGTTCTTC.

This chain joins TRBV24-1 and TRBJ2-7, with D perhaps assigned TRBD1 or TRBD2 (6 bases each). Trimming left V 7 bases short and J 4 bases short, with 19 bases between. This CDR3 comprises 15 residues. CDR1 and CDR2 (germline): KGHDR, SFDVKD. CDR3 amino acids: CATSPGDQGRYEQYF. As DNA, the CDR3 is TGTGCCACCAGCCCGGGAGATCAGGGGCGTTACGAGCAGTACTTC.

The chain links TRBV7-2 to TRBJ2-7; the D gene is possibly TRBD2 (6 bases). V gave up 6 bases and J gave up 4 bases, with 19 bases separating them. The germline gives CDR1 SGHTA, CDR2 FQGNSA. CDR3 length: 15 residues. The CDR3 here is CASSTGTRGIYEQYF. The CDR3 coding sequence is TGTGCCAGCAGTACCGGGACTCGGGGTATTTACGAGCAGTACTTC.

This sequence joins TRBV5-1 and TRBJ2-2; 10 bases are shared with TRBD2. This CDR3 has 17 amino acids. Germline V gene lookup returns CDR1 SGHRS and CDR2 YFSETQ. Losses at the gene ends were 0 bases for V and 0 bases for J; bases not matched to a gene: 2. The chain's CDR3 is CASSLATSGSNTGELFF. In DNA form, the CDR3 reads TGCGCCAGCAGCTTGGCGACTAGCGGGTCGAACACCGGGGAGCTGTTTTTT.

There are a few counts of this clonotype. The rearrangement joins TRBV5-1 to TRBJ1-1, with D unclear. The V and J ends lost 3 bases and 6 bases respectively, with 15 bases between them. The CDR3 length is 14 residues. The germline V gene encodes CDR1 SGHRS and CDR2 YFSETQ. In DNA form, the CDR3 reads TGCGCCAGCAGCTCGACGCCCCAGGAGTCTGAAGCTTTCTTT. The encoded protein is CASSSTPQESEAFF.

This clonotype was seen many times. The chain uses TRBV4-2 and TRBJ2-2; 7 bases are shared with TRBD1. Germline V gives CDR1 LGHNA, CDR2 YNFKEQ. The ends lost 4 bases at V and 5 bases at J; junction bases unmatched: 7. This CDR3 contains 15 residues. CDR3 nucleotides: TGTGCCAGCAGCCTAGGGGACAGCCGTACCGGGGAGCTGTTTTTT. Protein product: CASSLGDSRTGELFF.

The sample holds many counts of this clonotype. CDR3 nucleotides: TGTGCCAGCAGTACTTGGGTATCCTACGAGCAGTACTTC. Its translation is CASSTWVSYEQYF. The chain uses TRBV5-6 and TRBJ2-7, with D hard to call. Trimming removed 5 bases from V and 1 base from J, with 10 bases in between. The CDR3 contains 13 residues. CDR1 and CDR2 from the germline V gene are SGHDT and YYEEEE. Full variable domain (outside the CDR3, taken from reference TRBV5-6 and TRBJ2-7): DAGVTQSPTHLIKTRGQQVTLRCSPKSGHDTVSWYQQALGQGPQFIFQYYEEEERQRGNFPDRFSGHQFPNYSSELNVNALLLGDSALYLCASSTWVSYEQYFGPGTRLTVT.

The chain couples TRBV9 to TRBJ2-1; TRBD2 matches 8 bases. Germline CDR1 SGDLS, CDR2 YYNGEE. The CDR3 has 15 amino acids. V dropped 4 bases and J dropped 4; count of bases not matched to a gene: 7. The CDR3 DNA reads TGTGCCAGCAGCACCGGGGGGGTGCCGTACAATGAGCAGTTCTTC. Amino acids: CASSTGGVPYNEQFF.

This clonotype came up many times. The chain combines TRBV3-1 with TRBJ2-1, with 9 bases that match TRBD1. The CDR3 contains 16 residues. Germline loops: CDR1 LGHDT, CDR2 YNNKEL (reference sequence). The J segment lost 8 bases and the V segment lost 4 bases, leaving 12 bases of the junction unmatched. The CDR3 bases are TGTGCCAGCAGCCGAAGCATCCGGGACAGGGACCATGAGCAGTTCTTC. It codes for CASSRSIRDRDHEQFF.

The gene calls are TRBV28 and TRBJ1-1; tentative D call: TRBD1 (6 bases). From germline, CDR1 is MDHEN and CDR2 SYDVKM. Trimming left V 6 bases short and J 6 bases short, with 14 bases between. The CDR3 loop spans 13 amino acids. CDR3 residues: CASSTYRAPEAFF. CDR3 nucleotides: TGTGCCAGCAGCACGTACAGGGCACCTGAAGCTTTCTTT.

This clonotype was counted a few times. V usage is TRBV12-3 or TRBV12-4 and J usage is TRBJ2-2; D might be TRBD2 (6 bases). This CDR3 has 16 residues. Trimming left V 7 bases short and J 7 bases short, with 22 bases between. The CDR3 nucleotides are TGTGCCAGCACCTACCCCGGCCGGCGGGGACTCGGGGAGCTGTTTTTT. It yields the protein CASTYPGRRGLGELFF.

CDR3 sequence (DNA): TGTGCCAGCAGCTTAGGTCAACCTAGCGGGGGTGATACGCAGTATTTT. Protein sequence: CASSLGQPSGGDTQYF. This sequence joins TRBV7-2 and TRBJ2-3; 10 nucleotides agree with TRBD2. Germline V CDR1 and CDR2: SGHTA, FQGNSA. V lost 1 base and J lost 6; bases outside the gene matches: 7. The CDR3 has 16 residues.

The rearrangement links TRBV4-1 to TRBJ2-3, with 14 bases that match TRBD2. Germline V CDR1 and CDR2: MGHRA, YSYEKL. This CDR3 region has 18 residues. V was pared by 0 bases and J by 3 bases, with 5 bases of the junction left unmatched. In nucleotides, the CDR3 is TGCGCCAGCAGCCAAGATGGACTAGCGGGGGGAACGACAGATACGCAGTATTTT. It codes for CASSQDGLAGGTTDTQYF.

The chain has TRBV24-1 and TRBJ2-7, with no clear D. CDR3 size: 12 residues. The germline gives CDR1 KGHDR, CDR2 SFDVKD. Trimming cost V 9 bases and J 6 bases, with 14 bases left between them. The CDR3 DNA is TGTGCCACCCGCCGTTGCGATACCGAGCAGTACGTC. This encodes CATRRCDTEQYV.